This T cell receptor beta chain comes out of a study of response to subunit inactivated influenza vaccine. General study findings and limits: Seasonal influenza vaccination, on each occasion, was suggested by the authors to recruit few new T cells.

There are a few counts of this clonotype. Its antigen is not known. With V trimmed by 6 bases and J by 3 bases, 11 bases remained unmatched. This CDR3 region has 16 residues. From the RT-PCR reads, TCRdb called clonotypes with MiXCR, one entry per CDR3 protein. The sample records some 640,000 distinct CDR3 sequences, more than 11% being singletons. This TCR came from a man aged 45-60 years who received an inactivated influenza vaccine. This sample comprised PBMCs from blood, obtained 14 to 15 days before vaccination. The V call is TRBV12-3 or TRBV12-4, the J call TRBJ1-2, with 9 bases lining up with TRBD1. The CDR3: CASRNTFTGGDYGYTF. The CDR3 DNA is TGTGCCAGCAGAAACACTTTTACAGGGGGCGACTATGGCTACACCTTC.